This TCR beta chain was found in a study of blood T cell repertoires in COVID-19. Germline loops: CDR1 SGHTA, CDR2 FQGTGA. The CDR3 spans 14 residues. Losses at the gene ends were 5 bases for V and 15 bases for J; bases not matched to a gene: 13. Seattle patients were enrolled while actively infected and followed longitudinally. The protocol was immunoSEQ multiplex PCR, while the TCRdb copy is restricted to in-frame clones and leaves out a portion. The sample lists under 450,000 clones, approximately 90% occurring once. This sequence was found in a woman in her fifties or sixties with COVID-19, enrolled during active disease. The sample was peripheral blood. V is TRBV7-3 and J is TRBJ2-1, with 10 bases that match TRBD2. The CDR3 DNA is TGTGCCAGCAGCCCAGAGGAGCGGGGGGGTCTCCGGTTCTTC. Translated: CASSPEERGGLRFF.